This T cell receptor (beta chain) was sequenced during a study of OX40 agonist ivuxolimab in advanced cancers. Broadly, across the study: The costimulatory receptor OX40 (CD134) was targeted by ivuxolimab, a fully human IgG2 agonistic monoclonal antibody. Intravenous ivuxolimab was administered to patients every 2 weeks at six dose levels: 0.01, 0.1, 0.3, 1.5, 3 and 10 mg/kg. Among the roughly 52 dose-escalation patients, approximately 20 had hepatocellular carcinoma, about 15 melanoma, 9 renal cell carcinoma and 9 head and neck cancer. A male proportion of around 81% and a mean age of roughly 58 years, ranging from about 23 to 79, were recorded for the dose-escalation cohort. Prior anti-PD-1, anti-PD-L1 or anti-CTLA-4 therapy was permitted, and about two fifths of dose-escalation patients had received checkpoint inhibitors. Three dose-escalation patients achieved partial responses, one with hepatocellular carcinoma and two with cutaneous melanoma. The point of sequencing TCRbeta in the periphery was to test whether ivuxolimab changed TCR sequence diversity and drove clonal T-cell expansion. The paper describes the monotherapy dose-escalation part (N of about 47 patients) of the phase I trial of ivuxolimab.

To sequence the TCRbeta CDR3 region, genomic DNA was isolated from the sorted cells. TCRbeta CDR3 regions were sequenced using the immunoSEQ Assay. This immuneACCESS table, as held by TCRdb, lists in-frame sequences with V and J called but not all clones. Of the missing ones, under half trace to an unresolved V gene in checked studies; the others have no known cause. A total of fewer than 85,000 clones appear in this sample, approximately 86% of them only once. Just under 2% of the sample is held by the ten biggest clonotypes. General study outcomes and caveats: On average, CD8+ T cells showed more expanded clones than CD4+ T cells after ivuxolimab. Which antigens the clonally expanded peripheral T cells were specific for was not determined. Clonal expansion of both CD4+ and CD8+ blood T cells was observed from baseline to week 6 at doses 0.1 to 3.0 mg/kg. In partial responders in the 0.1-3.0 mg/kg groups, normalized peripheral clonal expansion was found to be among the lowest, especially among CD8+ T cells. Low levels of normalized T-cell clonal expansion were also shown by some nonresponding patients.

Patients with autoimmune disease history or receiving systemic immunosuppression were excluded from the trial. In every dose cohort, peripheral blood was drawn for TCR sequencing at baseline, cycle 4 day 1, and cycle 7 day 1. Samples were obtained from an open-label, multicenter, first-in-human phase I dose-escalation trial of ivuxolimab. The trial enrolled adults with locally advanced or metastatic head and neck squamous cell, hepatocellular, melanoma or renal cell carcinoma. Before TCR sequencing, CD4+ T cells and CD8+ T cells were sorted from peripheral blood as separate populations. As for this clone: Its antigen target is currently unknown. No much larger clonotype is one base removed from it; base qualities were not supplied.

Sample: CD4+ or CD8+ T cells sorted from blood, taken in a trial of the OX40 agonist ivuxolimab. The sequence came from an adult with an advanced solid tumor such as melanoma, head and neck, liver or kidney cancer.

The DNA sequence is TGCGCCAGCAGCCCAGGAAACAGGGATGACGGGGAGCTGTTTTTT. This sequence encodes CASSPGNRDDGELFF. The sequence links TRBV4-3 to TRBJ2-2; perhaps TRBD1 is the D gene, with 6 bases matching. V loses 4 bases, J loses 7 bases, and the germline ends lie 16 bases apart. For CDR1 and CDR2, the germline V gene lists LGHNA and YSLEER. From its cysteine to its phenylalanine, the CDR3 spans 15 amino acids. Left in the record is the CDR3 DNA by itself, 45 bases read in frame from the first base.